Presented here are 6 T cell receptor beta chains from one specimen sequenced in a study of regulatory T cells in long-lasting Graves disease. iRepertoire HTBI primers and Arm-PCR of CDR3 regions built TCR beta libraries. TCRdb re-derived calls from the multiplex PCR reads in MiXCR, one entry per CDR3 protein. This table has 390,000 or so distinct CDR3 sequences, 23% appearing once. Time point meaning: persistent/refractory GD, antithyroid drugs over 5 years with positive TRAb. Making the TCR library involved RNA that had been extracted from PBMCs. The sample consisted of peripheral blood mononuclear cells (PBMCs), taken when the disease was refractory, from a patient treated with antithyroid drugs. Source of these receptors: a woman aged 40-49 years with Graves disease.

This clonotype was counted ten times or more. The CDR3 DNA sequence: TGTGCCAGCAGCCTAACTAAAGAGACCCAGTACTTC. Its protein is CASSLTKETQYF. V and J are TRBV28 and TRBJ2-5; no firm D call. Germline V lookup: CDR1 MDHEN, CDR2 SYDVKM. The CDR3 sequence is 12 residues long. Trimming shortened V by 6 bases and J by 3 bases, and 8 bases separated the two germline ends.

CDR3 protein: CASSPRNGRSYNEQFF. The CDR3 DNA follows: TGTGCCAGCTCACCACGCAACGGGAGGTCCTACAATGAGCAGTTCTTC. The chain uses TRBV18 and TRBJ2-1; 7 bases map to TRBD2. V gave up 1 base and J gave up 1 base; unmatched junction bases: 4. The CDR3 runs 16 residues. Germline assignment: CDR1 KGHSH and CDR2 LQKENI. Complete variable domain (other parts from reference TRBV18 and TRBJ2-1): NAGVMQNPRHLVRRRGQEARLRCSPMKGHSHVYWYRQLPEEGLKFMVYLQKENIIDESGMPKERFSAEFPKEGPSILRIQQVVRGDSAAYFCASSPRNGRSYNEQFFGPGTRLTVL.

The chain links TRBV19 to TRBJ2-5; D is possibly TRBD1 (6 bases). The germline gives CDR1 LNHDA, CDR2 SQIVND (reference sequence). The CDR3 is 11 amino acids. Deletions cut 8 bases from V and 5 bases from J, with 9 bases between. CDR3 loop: CASGQSETQYF. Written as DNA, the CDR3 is TGTGCCAGTGGACAGAGTGAGACCCAGTACTTC. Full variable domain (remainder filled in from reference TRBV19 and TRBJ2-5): DGGITQSPKYLFRKEGQNVTLSCEQNLNHDAMYWYRQDPGQGLRLIYYSQIVNDFQKGDIAEGYSVSREKKESFPLTVTSAQKNPTAFYLCASGQSETQYFGPGTRLLVL.

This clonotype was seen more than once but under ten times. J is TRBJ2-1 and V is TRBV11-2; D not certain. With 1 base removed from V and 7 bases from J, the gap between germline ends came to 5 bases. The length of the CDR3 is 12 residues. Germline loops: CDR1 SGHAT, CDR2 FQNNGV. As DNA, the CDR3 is TGTGCCAGCAGCTTAGTGGGGAATGAGCAGTTCTTC. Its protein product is CASSLVGNEQFF.

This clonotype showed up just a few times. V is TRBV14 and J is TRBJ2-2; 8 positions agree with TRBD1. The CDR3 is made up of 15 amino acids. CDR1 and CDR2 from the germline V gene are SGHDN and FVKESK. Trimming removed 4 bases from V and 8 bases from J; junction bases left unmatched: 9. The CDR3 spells CASSRLDRASGELFF. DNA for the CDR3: TGTGCCAGCAGCCGCTTGGACAGGGCGTCTGGGGAGCTGTTTTTT.

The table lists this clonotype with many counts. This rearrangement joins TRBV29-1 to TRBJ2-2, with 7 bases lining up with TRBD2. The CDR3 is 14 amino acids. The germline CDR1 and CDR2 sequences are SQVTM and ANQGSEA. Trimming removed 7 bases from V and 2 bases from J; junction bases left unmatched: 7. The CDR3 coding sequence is TGCAGCGCCACCCTAGCGGTCAACACCGGGGAGCTGTTTTTT. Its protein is CSATLAVNTGELFF.